Sequencing of this T cell receptor beta chain was carried out in a study of blood T cell repertoires in COVID-19. Study context: From T cells, B-cell-depleted T cells, or PBMCs came the material, which was cDNA or gDNA.

In this sample, this clone turned up a few times. The CDR3 consists of 15 residues. Between the trimmed V and J ends, which lost 8 bases and 5 bases, there was a span of 21 bases. Germline CDR1 reads MNHEY; CDR2 reads SVGAGI. As processed by the authors: Cell counts per sample came from amplifying reference gene primers. The data were produced by immunoSEQ multiplex PCR, yet TCRdb's version contains in-frame clones alone and is incomplete. For V, J and clone size, that table is used; D and trimming come from the DNA. Of 250,000 or so clones listed, roughly 89% were seen once; the top ten hold approximately 1.4%.

The TCR comes from a woman between 40 and 55 years old who had recovered from COVID-19. Sequenced input: peripheral blood. The rearrangement joins TRBV6-5 to TRBJ2-5; D is ambiguous. CDR3 sequence: CASAFGVIRRETQYF. The CDR3, as DNA: TGTGCCAGCGCCTTTGGTGTCATTCGGCGGGAGACCCAGTACTTC.